This T cell receptor beta chain came from a study of cytomegalovirus exposure and HLA in healthy donors. This clone was counted only a few times. PCR amplification relied on 60 Vbeta primers (plus 13 Jbeta primers). Generated by immunoSEQ multiplex PCR, the TCRdb table keeps only in-frame clones and is missing some. Among tens of thousands of clones listed, about three quarters were seen once. Sample: PBMCs. This sequence was found in a man aged 30-40 years in good health and CMV-seropositive.

This chain's CDR3 is CASSLTGAYEQYF. In DNA form, the CDR3 reads TGTGCCAGCAGCTTAACAGGCGCCTACGAGCAGTACTTC. The V and J genes are TRBV7-2 and TRBJ2-7; tentative D call: TRBD1 (5 bases). This CDR3 has 13 residues. Germline V lookup: CDR1 SGHTA, CDR2 FQGNSA. V lost 2 bases and J lost 2, with 7 bases in between.